This TCR beta chain appears in the sequencing data of a study of T cells after yellow fever vaccination (dated 2019 in TCRdb). With respect to the entire study: Using CD3, CD45RA, CCR7 and CD95 staining, memory subsets (EM, EMRA, CM and Tscm) were sorted on a BD FACS Aria III. The cohort comprised two healthy male donors, one aged 18 to 29 and one aged 30 to 40 years. To track T-cell clones before and after primary and booster YFV17D yellow fever vaccination, bulk TCR alpha and beta repertoires were sequenced longitudinally. Libraries from fractions with low cell numbers were prepared with the SMART-Seq v4 Ultra Low Input RNA kit. Memory subsets were sorted on days 0, 15 and 45 and at 18 months after primary vaccination, and on days 0, 15 and 45 after the 30-year booster. Bulk PBMC replicates and cell subsets were isolated from blood drawn at multiple timepoints before and after both primary and secondary immunization. General study outcomes and caveats: In the sorted memory subsets on day 0, nearly all of the vaccine-responding clonotypes fell below detection. Only a couple of donors were included in the study, so the extent to which the findings can be generalized is limited. A small fraction of clonotypes appeared in both the CD4 and CD8 compartments, likely as a result of convergent recombination. Compared with the primary T-cell response, the secondary T-cell response was faster but weaker, reaching its peak on day 5 rather than on day 15. Computational filtering was required because FACS-sorted repertoires could contain abundant contaminating clonotypes from the bulk population. Most clones expanded after primary vaccination (approximately 96% of CD4 and 88% of CD8) were re-detected after the booster, suggesting that broad memory maintenance occurred.

Comment on this clonotype: Within one base of it there is no much larger clone, and no base qualities were kept.

Per the publication, the treatment or condition label means: live attenuated yellow fever vaccine strain. PBMCs were isolated from peripheral blood using a standard Ficoll-Paque protocol. For sorted memory subsets, RNA extraction was done with the RNeasy Micro Kit. V is cut back by 3 bases and J by 7 bases, with 12 bases in the junction unmatched. Looking up the germline V gene yields CDR1 KGHSH and CDR2 LQKENI. There are 15 amino acids in the CDR3, from cysteine to phenylalanine inclusive. Here the CDR3 DNA is all that survives: 45 bases in frame from base 1. TCR cDNA was made using 5'RACE template switching, a step that added a universal primer site and unique molecular identifiers. cDNA synthesis was primed from both the TCR alpha and TCR beta constant segments. Library amplification used two PCR steps, and the second PCR step added sample barcodes and sequencing adapters. Sequencing of libraries was done on Illumina HiSeq 2500 (2x100 bp) or NovaSeq (2x150 bp). As for the original processing: MIGEC was used to demultiplex reads and collapse the reads into UMI consensus sequences, and MiXCR was used for V(D)J alignment. Clonotypes responding to the vaccine were identified with edgeR on replicate PBMC samples, with the criteria of FDR below 0.01 and a log2 fold change above 5 up to day 15. Each bulk clonotype was labeled CD4 or CD8 based on which sequenced repertoire, CD4 or CD8, contained the clonotype at higher abundance. To estimate how each clone was distributed across memory phenotypes, clonotype frequencies in memory subsets were weighted by the numbers of FACS-sorted cells. TCRdb ran its own pipeline on the public reads, namely fastp trimming at Q25 and MiXCR clone calling, and kept in-frame beta chains. Entries that share a CDR3 protein sequence are merged under the most common genes and DNA. None of the V and J calls come from the authors' own analysis; TCRdb made them. The sample table holds 40,000 to 50,000 distinct CDR3 sequences, of which about 6.3% were seen once. The top ten clonotypes cover under 11% of the sample.

The sequenced sample was PBMCs, either bulk or a sorted T-cell subset (CD4+, CD8+, memory, or dextramer-sorted; not recorded which), obtained 45 days after the yellow fever booster vaccination. The receptor was isolated from a man younger than 45 who received the YFV17D yellow fever vaccine. The chain was built from TRBV18 and TRBJ2-7, with 7 middle bases fitting TRBD1. The DNA sequence follows: TGTGCCAGCTCACCGCTAGCACAGGGGATGGGGGAGCAGTACTTC. Translation gives CASSPLAQGMGEQYF.